Listed below are T cell receptor beta chains from one sample, sequenced in a study of cytomegalovirus exposure and HLA in healthy donors. The data were produced by immunoSEQ multiplex PCR, yet TCRdb's version contains in-frame clones alone and is incomplete. The sample yields 140,000 or so clones, around 80% seen once. Sequencing input: PBMCs. These receptors all come from a woman between 55 and 75 years old in good health and CMV-seropositive. CDR3s include the opening cysteine and the closing phenylalanine or tryptophan. Each record gives: CDR3 DNA, CDR3 protein, J gene, V gene, clone size, D gene. A D gene is named only where the DNA matches it firmly. The size field is filled for only some rows; it gives once, few, many or a size class.

TGTGCCAGCAGCGGGATGCTGGGCGAGCAGTACTTC | CASSGMLGEQYF | TRBJ2-7 | TRBV9 | once | -
TGTGCCAGCAGCTTACAGGTCGGAGGGTCTCCCTACGAGCAGTACTTC | CASSLQVGGSPYEQYF | TRBJ2-7 | TRBV7-2 | - | -
TGTGCCAGCAGCGTTATAGCCTCTGGAAACACCATATATTTT | CASSVIASGNTIYF | TRBJ1-3 | TRBV7-8 | few | -
TGTGCCAGCGGTGGCACTGGAAACACCATATATTTT | CASGGTGNTIYF | TRBJ1-3 | TRBV10-3 | - | -
TGTGCCAGCAGCTCGATCGGTGGTTTGAACACTGAAGCTTTCTTT | CASSSIGGLNTEAFF | TRBJ1-1 | TRBV5-6 | - | -
TGTGCCAGCAGCTTAGGCAGGGGGCTCTATGGCTACACCTTC | CASSLGRGLYGYTF | TRBJ1-2 | TRBV11-2 | - | TRBD1
TGTGCCACCAGCAGAGGTGCTTCGGCGGGACCGTATCAGTATTTT | CATSRGASAGPYQYF | TRBJ2-3 | TRBV15 | - | -
TGTGCCAGCAGTTTTTGGGACAACTACAATGAGCAGTTCTTC | CASSFWDNYNEQFF | TRBJ2-1 | TRBV27 | - | -
TGTGCCAGCAGGCGGACTAGTACGAATGAGCAGTTCTTC | CASRRTSTNEQFF | TRBJ2-1 | TRBV28 | few | TRBD2
TGTGCCAGCAGTTACAAGCCGAGCTCCTACAATGAGCAGTTCTTC | CASSYKPSSYNEQFF | TRBJ2-1 | TRBV6-5 | - | -
TGTGCCAGCAGTGGGACTACGTACCAAGAGACCCAGTACTTC | CASSGTTYQETQYF | TRBJ2-5 | TRBV2 | - | -
TGTGCCAGCAGCGTAGTGTCCGGGACAGGGCTTCGAATTAGCAATCAGCCCCAGCATTTT | CASSVVSGTGLRISNQPQHF | TRBJ1-5 | TRBV9 | - | TRBD1
TGTGCCAGCAGCTCTGGACTAGCGGGAACCACAGATACGCAGTATTTT | CASSSGLAGTTDTQYF | TRBJ2-3 | TRBV7-8 | - | TRBD2
TGCGCCAGCAGCTTGGTTCCGGGGGTAGGTACTGAAGCTTTCTTT | CASSLVPGVGTEAFF | TRBJ1-1 | TRBV5-1 | - | -
TGCGCCAGCATCGGGACTAGCGGGAGCGTCAATGAGCAGTTCTTC | CASIGTSGSVNEQFF | TRBJ2-1 | TRBV10-2 | - | TRBD2
TGTGCCAGCAGCTTAGTACGGGATGAGCAGTTCTTC | CASSLVRDEQFF | TRBJ2-1 | TRBV7-2 | - | -
TGTGCCAGCCAAAGCTCTAGCGGTCTAGCCAAAAACATTCAGTACTTC | CASQSSSGLAKNIQYF | TRBJ2-4 | TRBV19 | - | TRBD2
TGTGCCAGCAGCTTTTTGGCTAGCGGGACCCTCACACACAATGAGCAGTTCTTC | CASSFLASGTLTHNEQFF | TRBJ2-1 | TRBV11-1 | - | TRBD2
TGCGCCAGCAGCTTGGTGGGACTACACACAGATACGCAGTATTTT | CASSLVGLHTDTQYF | TRBJ2-3 | TRBV5-1 | - | TRBD2
TGTGCCAGCACCGACAGGGGGCTGTACGAGCAGTACTTC | CASTDRGLYEQYF | TRBJ2-7 | TRBV11-2 | - | TRBD1
TGTGCCACCAGCATCCCGACAGGGGCTGGAAACACCATATATTTT | CATSIPTGAGNTIYF | TRBJ1-3 | TRBV15 | - | TRBD1
TGTGCCTGGAGTCGGGTAGGGGATCAGTCCCAGCATTTT | CAWSRVGDQSQHF | TRBJ1-5 | TRBV30 | - | -
TGTGCCAGCTATGGAGAGGGACTCCGGGAGAAAAATGGCTACACCTTC | CASYGEGLREKNGYTF | TRBJ1-2 | TRBV2 | many | -
TGTGCCAGCAGCTTATCAGGGGGCGCGGATGGCTACACCTTC | CASSLSGGADGYTF | TRBJ1-2 | TRBV7-2 | - | TRBD1
TGTGCCAGCAGCTTTGGGACTAGCGGGAGCGAGCAGTACTTC | CASSFGTSGSEQYF | TRBJ2-7 | TRBV5-4 | - | TRBD2
TGTGCCAGCAGCCAAGATGTAACAGGGTCTGGAAACACCATATATTTT | CASSQDVTGSGNTIYF | TRBJ1-3 | TRBV4-2 | - | -
TGTGCCAGCAGCCAAGACCCGGGAGCTAGCGCGACGGTGGATACGCAGTATTTT | CASSQDPGASATVDTQYF | TRBJ2-3 | TRBV4-2 | - | -
TGTGCCAGCAGCCCCCTTTCCGGCGAGCAGTACTTC | CASSPLSGEQYF | TRBJ2-7 | TRBV7-9 | few | -
TGTGCCAGCGGCCGACAGGGGGCTTTGGATGGCTACACCTTC | CASGRQGALDGYTF | TRBJ1-2 | TRBV27 | - | TRBD1
TGTGCCATCAGTGCTATAAGCGGGGACACTGAAGCTTTCTTT | CAISAISGDTEAFF | TRBJ1-1 | TRBV10-3 | - | -
TGTGCCGGCAGCTTATCCGGGAACACTGAAGCTTTCTTT | CAGSLSGNTEAFF | TRBJ1-1 | TRBV7-9 | - | -
TGTGCCAGCAGTGCACAGGGGGCAGGTGAAAAACTGTTTTTT | CASSAQGAGEKLFF | TRBJ1-4 | TRBV6-1 | few | TRBD1
TGTGCCACCAGCAGAGATCCGCGGGCTAGCGGGAGATGGAATGAGCAGTTCTTC | CATSRDPRASGRWNEQFF | TRBJ2-1 | TRBV15 | once | TRBD2
TGTGCCAGCAGCACGAGGGACAGGGAGGGTTGGGGGTTCGAGCAGTACTTC | CASSTRDREGWGFEQYF | TRBJ2-7 | TRBV11-2 | - | TRBD1
TGTGCCAGCAGCTACGTCGCGGGAAGAGGCTACACCTTC | CASSYVAGRGYTF | TRBJ1-2 | TRBV5-4 | - | -
TGTGCCACCAGTGAAAGAGGGGGTTCTAATGAAAAACTGTTTTTT | CATSERGGSNEKLFF | TRBJ1-4 | TRBV15 | - | -
TGTGCCAGCAGCTCGGGACAGGGGTACCAAGAGACCCAGTACTTC | CASSSGQGYQETQYF | TRBJ2-5 | TRBV11-3 | - | TRBD1
TGTGCCAGCAGTGAGGACAGGTCGGGGTCCTACGAGCAGTACTTC | CASSEDRSGSYEQYF | TRBJ2-7 | TRBV25-1 | - | TRBD1